What follows are 27 T cell receptor beta chains derived from one specimen sequenced in a study of blood T cell repertoires in COVID-19. Profiled with immunoSEQ multiplex PCR; TCRdb holds only in-frame clones, not every one. The repertoire includes approximately 330,000 clones, about 91% of them detected once, and around 8.9% sits in the top ten. Sequencing was performed on peripheral blood. These TCRs come from a young man with COVID-19, enrolled during active disease.

V and J are TRBV6-5 and TRBJ2-7; 7 bases are a match to TRBD1. The CDR3 runs to 13 residues. The germline gives CDR1 MNHEY, CDR2 SVGAGI. J was trimmed by 7 bases and V by 2 bases; bases with no gene match: 5. The CDR3 loop is CASSYDRVGEQYF. The CDR3 DNA reads TGTGCCAGCAGTTACGACAGGGTGGGTGAGCAGTACTTC.

V usage is TRBV19 and J usage is TRBJ1-6; 7 nucleotides agree with TRBD1. CDR3 length: 15 residues. In germline, CDR1 is LNHDA, CDR2 SQIVND (reference sequence). Germline trimming cut 6 bases from V and 10 bases from J; bases unmatched to any gene: 12. The CDR3 is CASRTVGTAPSPLHF. The CDR3 DNA is TGTGCCAGTAGGACTGTGGGGACAGCGCCGTCACCCCTCCACTTT.

The chain recombines TRBV9 with TRBJ2-1; D is perhaps TRBD2 (6 bases). Germline CDR1 reads SGDLS; CDR2 reads YYNGEE. With 4 bases removed from V and 1 base from J, the gap between germline ends came to 12 bases. The CDR3 loop spans 15 amino acids. CDR3 sequence (DNA): TGTGCCAGCAGCCCCCGGGAGAAATCCTACAATGAGCAGTTCTTC. Translated, it gives CASSPREKSYNEQFF.

This chain connects TRBV19 to TRBJ2-6; weak D call: TRBD2 (5 bases). In germline, CDR1 is LNHDA, CDR2 SQIVND (reference sequence). This CDR3 contains 15 residues. V shed 3 bases and J shed 2 bases, with 8 bases lying between them. The CDR3 protein is CASSIGDTGANVLTF. As DNA, the CDR3 is TGTGCCAGTAGTATCGGGGATACTGGGGCCAACGTCCTGACTTTC.

This chain joins TRBV9 and TRBJ1-2, with unresolved D. The germline V gene encodes CDR1 SGDLS and CDR2 YYNGEE. V dropped 0 bases and J dropped 4 bases, with 10 bases sitting between them. The CDR3 runs to 14 residues. The DNA for the CDR3 is TGTGCCAGCAGCGTAGCTATGAATTCCTATGGCTACACCTTC. Its protein product is CASSVAMNSYGYTF.

The chain links TRBV5-1 to TRBJ1-4; 12 bases map to TRBD1. The germline V gene encodes CDR1 SGHRS and CDR2 YFSETQ. The CDR3 spans 15 residues. V shed 3 bases and J 7 bases; nucleotides not matched to a gene: 4. CDR3 nucleotide sequence: TGCGCCAGCAGCTCGGGGACAGGGGGCGGTGAAAAACTGTTTTTT. Translation: CASSSGTGGGEKLFF.

This chain connects TRBV19 to TRBJ1-5, with a weak D call TRBD1 (6 bases). V was trimmed by 6 bases and J by 5 bases, leaving 20 bases between them. The CDR3 has 16 residues. Germline loops: CDR1 LNHDA, CDR2 SQIVND (reference sequence). The CDR3 loop reads CASRPSVGTGYQPQHF. The CDR3 coding sequence is TGTGCCAGTAGGCCCTCTGTGGGCACAGGGTATCAGCCCCAGCATTTT.

The chain employs TRBV4-2 and TRBJ2-7; D is possibly TRBD2 (7 bases). With 4 bases removed from V and 5 bases from J, the gap between germline ends came to 21 bases. Germline V gene sequence: CDR1 LGHNA, CDR2 YNFKEQ. The CDR3 runs to 16 residues. CDR3 sequence: CASSRPLTGGEDEQYF. For the CDR3, the DNA is TGTGCCAGCAGCCGGCCCTTGACGGGGGGCGAAGACGAGCAGTACTTC.

The J gene is TRBJ2-3, the V gene TRBV14; D unresolved. V shed 3 bases and J shed 2 bases, with 12 bases lying between them. This CDR3 is 15 amino acids long. Germline CDR1 SGHDN, CDR2 FVKESK. DNA for the CDR3: TGTGCCAGCAGCCACCAGGCCCGGATCACAGATACGCAGTATTTT. Encoded protein: CASSHQARITDTQYF. Based on the CDR3 plus reference TRBV14 and TRBJ2-3, the full variable domain is EAGVTQFPSHSVIEKGQTVTLRCDPISGHDNLYWYRRVMGKEIKFLLHFVKESKQDESGMPNNRFLAERTGGTYSTLKVQPAELEDSGVYFCASSHQARITDTQYFGPGTRLTVL.

The chain recombines TRBV4-1 with TRBJ2-7; 8 nucleotides line up with TRBD1. The CDR3 has 16 residues. Germline V gene lookup returns CDR1 MGHRA and CDR2 YSYEKL. V shed 5 bases and J 3 bases; nucleotides not matched to a gene: 12. The CDR3 DNA reads TGCGCCAGCAGCTTACCTGGGACAGGACGGGGCTACGAGCAGTACTTC. This gives the protein CASSLPGTGRGYEQYF.

V gene TRBV6-5 combines with J gene TRBJ2-3; 12 positions match TRBD2. The length of the CDR3 is 15 residues. The J segment lost 5 bases and the V segment lost 1 base, leaving 1 base of the junction unmatched. Germline V CDR1 and CDR2: MNHEY, SVGAGI. The CDR3 here is CASSYLGLAGDTQYF. The CDR3 DNA follows: TGTGCCAGCAGTTACTTGGGACTAGCGGGAGATACGCAGTATTTT.

In nucleotides, the CDR3 is TGTGCCTGCCTGGACAGGGGGGGAATCGGGCAGTTCTTC. Translation: CACLDRGGIGQFF. The chain combines TRBV2 with TRBJ2-1, with TRBD1 matching 10 bases. CDR1 and CDR2 (germline): SNHLY, FYNNEI. The CDR3 is made up of 13 amino acids. Unmatched junction bases numbered 13, after V lost 11 bases and J lost 12 bases.

The rearrangement joins TRBV5-4 to TRBJ2-2; D not resolved. Germline V CDR1 and CDR2: SGHNT, YYREEE (reference sequence). With 4 bases removed from V and 4 bases from J, the gap between germline ends came to 17 bases. This CDR3 contains 16 residues. The CDR3 loop is CASSLRLDMSTGELFF. In DNA, the CDR3 is TGTGCCAGCAGCCTAAGGCTAGATATGAGCACCGGGGAGCTGTTTTTT.

V gene TRBV12-2 combines with J gene TRBJ1-2; the D call in the table, TRBD1, was not verified against the DNA. TRBV12-2 has pseudogene status. This CDR3 is 15 amino acids long. This chain's CDR3 is CASRPRGGQGNGYTF. In DNA form, the CDR3 reads TGTGCAAGTCGCCCAAGGGGGGGACAGGGGAATGGCTACACCTTC.

This chain links TRBV7-2 with TRBJ1-4; 7 bases fit TRBD1. Germline values: CDR1 SGHTA, CDR2 FQGNSA. V was clipped by 4 bases and J by 6 bases; unmatched bases: 8. The CDR3 has 15 residues. DNA of the CDR3: TGTGCCAGCAGCTCCCAACAGGGGAGCCATGAAAAACTGTTTTTT. It translates to CASSSQQGSHEKLFF.

The chain uses TRBV12-5 and TRBJ1-2; maybe TRBD1 (6 bases). CDR1 LGHNT and CDR2 FRNRAP come from the germline V gene. With 0 bases removed from V and 4 bases from J, the gap between germline ends came to 12 bases. The CDR3 has 15 amino acids. CDR3 sequence: CASGLVQGGGYGYTF. The DNA for the CDR3 is TGTGCTAGTGGTTTGGTACAGGGTGGTGGCTATGGCTACACCTTC.

The chain carries TRBV30 and TRBJ2-1; 7 nucleotides agree with TRBD2. Germline-derived CDR1 and CDR2 are GTSNPN and SVGIG (reference sequence). Unmatched junction bases numbered 12, after V lost 0 bases and J lost 4 bases. This CDR3 spans 17 amino acids. The CDR3 sequence: CAWSVGEGLGAYNEQFF. CDR3 bases: TGTGCCTGGAGTGTTGGTGAAGGACTAGGGGCTTACAATGAGCAGTTCTTC.

The chain couples TRBV11-2 to TRBJ1-1; 10 bases line up with TRBD1. The CDR3 is made up of 16 amino acids. The trim removed 2 bases at V and 0 bases at J, leaving 3 bases unmatched. Per the germline V gene, CDR1 is SGHAT and CDR2 is FQNNGV. The DNA of the CDR3 is TGTGCCAGCAGCTTACTGGGACAGGGGATGAACACTGAAGCTTTCTTT. Its protein is CASSLLGQGMNTEAFF.

This clone was counted a single time. The genes are TRBV7-9 and TRBJ2-2; 7 bases line up with TRBD1. The trim removed 1 base at V and 2 bases at J, leaving 1 base unmatched. CDR3 length: 15 amino acids. The germline CDR1 and CDR2 sequences are SEHNR and FQNEAQ (reference sequence). CDR3 DNA sequence: TGTGCCAGCAGCTTAGGGACAGGTAACACCGGGGAGCTGTTTTTT. Protein: CASSLGTGNTGELFF.

The table lists this clone with a count of one. V usage is TRBV29-1 and J usage is TRBJ2-7, with 9 bases that match TRBD2. The CDR3 has 14 amino acids. After removal of 4 bases from V and 0 bases from J, the junction contained 4 bases not matched to a gene. Germline V gene lookup returns CDR1 SQVTM and CDR2 ANQGSEA. The CDR3 loop is CSVADSGGSYEQYF. In nucleotides, the CDR3 is TGCAGCGTTGCCGATAGCGGGGGCTCCTACGAGCAGTACTTC.

This sequence joins TRBV7-8 and TRBJ1-1; TRBD1 matches 8 bases. There are 14 residues in the CDR3. CDR1 and CDR2 (germline): SGHVS, FQNEAQ. The V and J ends lost 4 bases and 3 bases, in that order; junction bases with no gene match: 4. CDR3 sequence (DNA): TGTGCCAGCAGCTCCATACAGGGGGACACTGAAGCTTTCTTT. Amino acid sequence: CASSSIQGDTEAFF.

This clone was detected once. The chain couples TRBV2 to TRBJ2-7, with TRBD2 identical over 11 bases. CDR1 and CDR2 (germline): SNHLY, FYNNEI. Trimming cost V 4 bases and J 3 bases; bases outside gene matches: 2. The CDR3 spans 14 residues. This chain's CDR3 is CASSGGLADYEQYF. CDR3 coding DNA: TGTGCCAGCAGTGGGGGACTAGCGGACTACGAGCAGTACTTC.

This clone appeared a single time. The V call is TRBV28, the J call TRBJ2-3, with D hard to call. From germline, CDR1 is MDHEN and CDR2 SYDVKM. The CDR3 has 15 residues. Trimming stripped 0 bases from V and 2 bases from J, with 9 bases between. CDR3 protein: CASSLWAPDTDTQYF. The CDR3 DNA sequence: TGTGCCAGCAGTTTATGGGCCCCCGACACAGATACGCAGTATTTT.

The V call is TRBV6-5, the J call TRBJ1-5; no clear D gene. The CDR3 is 14 amino acids. CDR1 and CDR2 (germline): MNHEY, SVGAGI. Trimming cost V 6 bases and J 7 bases, with 16 bases left between them. In DNA, the CDR3 is TGTGCCAGCAGATCTGGCCGGGAAGGACAGCCCCAGCATTTT. Its translation: CASRSGREGQPQHF.

This clone was detected once. J is TRBJ2-1 and V is TRBV24-1; maybe TRBD2 (6 bases). V shed 4 bases and J shed 6 bases, with 24 bases lying between them. The CDR3 runs 18 residues. The germline gives CDR1 KGHDR, CDR2 SFDVKD. DNA of the CDR3: TGTGCCACCAGTGAGGACTACCGACTAACATCGGCATCCAATGAGCAGTTCTTC. This gives the protein CATSEDYRLTSASNEQFF.

The V and J genes are TRBV10-3 and TRBJ1-1; 8 bases are shared with TRBD1. Germline CDR1 ENHRY, CDR2 SYGVKD. The V gene end was trimmed by 4 bases and the J gene end by 11 bases; junction bases not matched to a gene: 12. There are 14 residues in the CDR3. In nucleotides, the CDR3 is TGTGCCATCAGTGCAACAGGGACAGGTGAGAATGCTTTCTTT. Residues: CAISATGTGENAFF.

This chain uses TRBV28 with TRBJ1-1, with D possibly TRBD1 on 5 matching bases. Trimming cost V 7 bases and J 3 bases, with 18 bases left between them. CDR1 is MDHEN, CDR2 SYDVKM, per germline. The CDR3 contains 15 residues. The CDR3 nucleotides read TGTGCCAGCACCCCGATCGACAGTGGGTACACTGAAGCTTTCTTT. It translates to CASTPIDSGYTEAFF.